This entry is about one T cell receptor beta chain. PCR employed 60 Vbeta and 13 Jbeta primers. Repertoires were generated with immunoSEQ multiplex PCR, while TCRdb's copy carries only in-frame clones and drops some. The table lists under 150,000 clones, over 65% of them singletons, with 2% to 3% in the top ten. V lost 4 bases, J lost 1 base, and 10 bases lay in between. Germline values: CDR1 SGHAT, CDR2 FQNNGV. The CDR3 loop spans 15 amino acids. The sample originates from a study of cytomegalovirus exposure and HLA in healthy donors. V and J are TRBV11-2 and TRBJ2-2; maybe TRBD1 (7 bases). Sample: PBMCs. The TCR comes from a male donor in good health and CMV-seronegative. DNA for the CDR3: TGTGCCAGCAGCTCCCAGGGGGGGAACACCGGGGAGCTGTTTTTT. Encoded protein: CASSSQGGNTGELFF.